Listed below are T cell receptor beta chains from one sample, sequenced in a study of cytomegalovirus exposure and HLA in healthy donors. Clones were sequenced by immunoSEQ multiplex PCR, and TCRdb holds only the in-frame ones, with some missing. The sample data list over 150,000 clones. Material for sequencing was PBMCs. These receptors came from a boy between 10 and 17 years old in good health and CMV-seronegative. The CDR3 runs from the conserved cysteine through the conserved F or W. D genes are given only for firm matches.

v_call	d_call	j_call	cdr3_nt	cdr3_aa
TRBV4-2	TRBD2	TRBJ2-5	TGTGCCAGCAGCCAATCTAGCGGGGGAGGGTACCAAGAGACCCAGTACTTC	CASSQSSGGGYQETQYF
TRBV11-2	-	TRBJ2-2	TGTGCCAGCAGCTTAGATCCAGCGAACACCGGGGAGCTGTTTTTT	CASSLDPANTGELFF
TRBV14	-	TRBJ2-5	TGTGCCAGCAGCCGACCGCCTGCAGGATCGTTGGAGACCCAGTACTTC	CASSRPPAGSLETQYF
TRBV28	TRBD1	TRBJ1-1	TGTGCCAGCAGACTAGGGACAGGGGAAATCGCTGAAGCTTTCTTT	CASRLGTGEIAEAFF
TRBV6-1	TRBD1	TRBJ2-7	TGTGCCAGCAGTGATGGACAGGGACACACCGAACCGCGCTACGAGCAGTACTTC	CASSDGQGHTEPRYEQYF
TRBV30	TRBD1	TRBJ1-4	TGTGCCTGGAGTGGGTGGGACAGCAACGAAAAACTGTTTTTT	CAWSGWDSNEKLFF
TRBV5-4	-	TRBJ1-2	TGTGCCAGCAGCGACGGTCCCCTCCACAGCAACTATGGCTACACCTTC	CASSDGPLHSNYGYTF
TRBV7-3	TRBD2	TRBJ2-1	TGTGCCAGCAGCGTGGGCGGGGGAACTTACAATGAGCAGTTCTTC	CASSVGGGTYNEQFF
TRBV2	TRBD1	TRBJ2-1	TGTGCCAACCGCCGAGGACAGGGCTACAATGAGCAGTTCTTC	CANRRGQGYNEQFF
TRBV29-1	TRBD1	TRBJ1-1	TGCAGCGCCGGACAGGGGGCGAACACTGAAGCTTTCTTT	CSAGQGANTEAFF
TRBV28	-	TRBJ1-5	TGTGCCAGCACCAAGGGAGACGGAAATCGCAATCAGCCCCAGCATTTT	CASTKGDGNRNQPQHF
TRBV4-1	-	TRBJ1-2	TGCGCCAGCAGCCAAGATCGCCGGGGCTACACCTTC	CASSQDRRGYTF
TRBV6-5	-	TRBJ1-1	TGTGCCATCCCCAGGCTTGCGAACACTGAAGCTTTCTTT	CAIPRLANTEAFF
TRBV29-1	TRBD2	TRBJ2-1	TGCAGCCTCCTGCTTGGGACTAGCGGGGGGGCACATGAGCAGTTCTTC	CSLLLGTSGGAHEQFF